The next 17 T cell receptor beta chains were all read from a single sample in a study of blood T cells in healthy people across ages. A second about 7 to 12 cycle PCR used barcoded and J-beta primers. TCRdb analysed the 5' RACE reads with MiXCR anew, one entry per CDR3 protein. Of about 1 million distinct CDR3 sequences in the sample, approximately 25% were seen once. These sequences were also reported in another study, on T cells of mothers and their children.

What was sequenced was blood. All receptors come from a girl aged 2 to 10 in good health.

In its sample, this clonotype was seen once. CDR3 sequence reads: CASSLEWGWGNTEAFF. CDR3 sequence (DNA): TGTGCCAGCAGCTTAGAATGGGGGTGGGGGAACACTGAAGCTTTCTTT. This sequence joins TRBV7-2 and TRBJ1-1; D is possibly TRBD1 (5 bases). Per the germline V gene, CDR1 is SGHTA and CDR2 is FQGNSA. Trimming left V 1 base short and J 1 base short, with 13 bases between. There are 16 residues in the CDR3.

This clonotype has just a few counts. The rearrangement joins TRBV28 to TRBJ2-3, with D possibly TRBD2 on 6 matching bases. With 7 bases removed from V and 7 bases from J, the gap between germline ends came to 33 bases. The CDR3 length is 19 residues. Germline V gene lookup returns CDR1 MDHEN and CDR2 SYDVKM. The CDR3 nucleotides are TGTGCCAGCACTAGAATACCGGAGATGGGACTCACATCTCGGAATACGCAGTATTTT. Encoded protein: CASTRIPEMGLTSRNTQYF.

The V gene is TRBV6-6, the J gene TRBJ2-5; D call uncertain. The germline V gene encodes CDR1 MNHNY and CDR2 SVGAGI (reference sequence). V was cut by 4 bases and J by 5 bases, with 11 bases left in between. The CDR3 consists of 13 residues. The CDR3 loop is CASSSLSWETQYF. As DNA, the CDR3 is TGTGCCAGCAGTTCCTTGAGTTGGGAGACCCAGTACTTC.

J is TRBJ2-3 and V is TRBV29-1; D perhaps matches TRBD1 (6 bases). The CDR3 contains 13 residues. From germline, CDR1 is SQVTM and CDR2 ANQGSEA. V was clipped by 7 bases and J by 3 bases, with 14 bases between them. In DNA, the CDR3 is TGCAGCGGAACAGGGACACTAACAGATACGCAGTATTTT. This translates into CSGTGTLTDTQYF.

This clonotype has only a few counts. The gene calls are TRBV11-2 and TRBJ2-5; D not certain. The J call may be wrong; the DNA end is better matched by TRBJ2-1. The CDR3 spans 13 residues. Per the germline V gene, CDR1 is SGHAT and CDR2 is FQNNGV. CDR3 bases: TGTGCCAGCAGCTTAAACATCCTCAATGAGCAGTTCTTC. Amino acid sequence: CASSLNILNEQFF.

The DNA for the CDR3 is TGTGCCAGCAGTGAGAATAGCGGGACAGGGGTGGACGAGCAGTACTTC. It encodes CASSENSGTGVDEQYF. The chain recombines TRBV25-1 with TRBJ2-7; TRBD1 aligns across 10 bases. The CDR3 is 16 amino acids. In germline, CDR1 is MGHDK, CDR2 SYGVNS. V dropped 3 bases and J dropped 5; count of bases not matched to a gene: 10.

The chain has TRBV6-5 and TRBJ2-1, with TRBD2 as a possible D gene (6 bases). Trimming left V 7 bases short and J 0 bases short, with 13 bases between. The CDR3 spans 15 residues. The germline V gene encodes CDR1 MNHEY and CDR2 SVGAGI. The CDR3 here is CASTLRGSSYNEQFF. The CDR3 coding sequence is TGTGCCAGCACCCTCCGGGGGAGCTCCTACAATGAGCAGTTCTTC.

The chain uses TRBV7-2 and TRBJ2-5; D gene unclear. V was cut by 1 base and J by 12 bases, with 12 bases left in between. Germline CDR1 is SGHTA and CDR2 is FQGNSA. The CDR3 loop spans 12 amino acids. CDR3 amino acids: CASSLGQDLKYF. The CDR3 region has the DNA TGTGCCAGCAGCTTAGGCCAAGACCTTAAGTACTTC.

This chain links TRBV7-2 with TRBJ2-5; D remains ambiguous. CDR3 size: 16 residues. The germline gives CDR1 SGHTA, CDR2 FQGNSA. The V end was cut by 1 base, the J end by 5 bases, with 17 bases between. The CDR3, as DNA: TGTGCCAGCAGCTTAGAATTCCAGTCCCTGGGGGAGACCCAGTACTTC. Translation gives CASSLEFQSLGETQYF.

This sequence joins TRBV12-3 or TRBV12-4 and TRBJ1-5; no definite D call. This CDR3 region has 14 residues. Between the trimmed V and J ends, which lost 6 bases and 2 bases, there was a span of 11 bases. CDR3 in amino acids: CASSLAAGNQPQHF. Here the CDR3 DNA reads TGTGCCAGCAGCCTCGCCGCGGGCAATCAGCCCCAGCATTTT.

The V gene is TRBV4-2, the J gene TRBJ1-3, with 11 nucleotides matching TRBD1. CDR3 size: 14 residues. Germline CDR1 is LGHNA and CDR2 is YNFKEQ. V shed 7 bases, J shed 6 bases, and the junction held 5 bases outside the gene matches. In DNA form, the CDR3 reads TGTGCCAGCACTGGGACAGGGGGTAAAAACACCATATATTTT. Translating it yields CASTGTGGKNTIYF.

This clonotype was observed a few times. The genes are TRBV28 and TRBJ2-5; no clear D gene. Judging by the DNA end, TRBJ2-7 fits better; the J call may be wrong. CDR1 is MDHEN, CDR2 SYDVKM, per germline. The CDR3 covers 13 residues. The CDR3 spells CASSFTGIDEQYF. The CDR3, as DNA: TGTGCCAGCAGTTTCACGGGTATTGACGAGCAGTACTTC.

This clonotype was seen ten or more times. J is TRBJ1-1 and V is TRBV27; possible D gene TRBD1, 6 bases. Germline V lookup: CDR1 MNHEY, CDR2 SMNVEV (reference sequence). The CDR3 length is 14 residues. Trimming shortened V by 5 bases and J by 2 bases, and 12 bases separated the two germline ends. The CDR3 DNA follows: TGTGCCAGCAGTCAGCGGGGGCCAAACACTGAAGCTTTCTTT. This sequence encodes CASSQRGPNTEAFF.

This clonotype has only a few counts. The chain couples TRBV9 to TRBJ2-5; weak D call: TRBD2 (6 bases). The J call may be incorrect, as the DNA end agrees better with TRBJ2-7. The CDR3 sequence is 14 residues long. CDR1 is SGDLS, CDR2 YYNGEE, per germline. CDR3 sequence reads: CASSVEGTFYEQYF. The CDR3 DNA sequence: TGTGCCAGCAGCGTAGAAGGGACTTTCTACGAGCAGTACTTC.

There are a few counts of this clonotype. V gene TRBV11-2 combines with J gene TRBJ2-2, with 10 bases aligning to TRBD2. This CDR3 contains 15 residues. Trimming took 4 bases from V and 6 from J; bases not matched to a gene: 5. Germline-derived CDR1 and CDR2 are SGHAT and FQNNGV. DNA for the CDR3: TGTGCCAGCAGCTCTAGCGGGGGACCCGCCGGGGAGCTGTTTTTT. It yields the protein CASSSSGGPAGELFF.

This clonotype appeared a few times. The chain uses TRBV7-2 and TRBJ2-7; D unresolved. There are 16 residues in the CDR3. V was pared by 1 base and J by 4 bases, with 17 bases between. Per the germline V gene, CDR1 is SGHTA and CDR2 is FQGNSA. CDR3 DNA: TGTGCCAGCAGCTTAGACTTTTCCGTGCTCAAGTACGAGCAGTACTTC. The encoded protein is CASSLDFSVLKYEQYF. Full variable domain (missing parts from reference TRBV7-2 and TRBJ2-7): GAGVSQSPSNKVTEKGKDVELRCDPISGHTALYWYRQSLGQGLEFLIYFQGNSAPDKSGLPSDRFSAERTGGSVSTLTIQRTQQEDSAVYLCASSLDFSVLKYEQYFGPGTRLTVT.

The genes are TRBV6-5 and TRBJ1-2, with 7 bases identical to TRBD1. The J segment lost 3 bases and the V segment lost 2 bases, leaving 6 bases of the junction unmatched. Germline V lookup: CDR1 MNHEY, CDR2 SVGAGI. The CDR3 loop spans 15 amino acids. Here the CDR3 DNA reads TGTGCCAGCAGTTACCCAACAGGGGAGGACTATGGCTACACCTTC. This encodes CASSYPTGEDYGYTF.